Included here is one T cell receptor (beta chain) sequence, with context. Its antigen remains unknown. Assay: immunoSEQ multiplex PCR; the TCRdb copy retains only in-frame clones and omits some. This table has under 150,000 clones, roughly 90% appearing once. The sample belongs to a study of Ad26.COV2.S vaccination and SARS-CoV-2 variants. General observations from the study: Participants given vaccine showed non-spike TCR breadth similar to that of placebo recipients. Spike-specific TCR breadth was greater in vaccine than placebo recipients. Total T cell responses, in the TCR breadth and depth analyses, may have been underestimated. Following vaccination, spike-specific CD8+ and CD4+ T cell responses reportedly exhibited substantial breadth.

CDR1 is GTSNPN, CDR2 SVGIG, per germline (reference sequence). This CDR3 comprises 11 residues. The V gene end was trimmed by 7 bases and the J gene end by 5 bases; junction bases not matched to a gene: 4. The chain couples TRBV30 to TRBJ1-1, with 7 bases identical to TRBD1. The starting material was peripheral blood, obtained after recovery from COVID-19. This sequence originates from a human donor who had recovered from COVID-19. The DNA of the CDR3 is TGTGCCTTTAGGGGGCTGACTGAAGCTTTCTTT. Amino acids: CAFRGLTEAFF.